Presented here are 24 T cell receptor beta chains from one specimen sequenced in a study of T cell changes during pregnancy in multiple sclerosis. Data came from immunoSEQ multiplex PCR; TCRdb stores just in-frame clones and leaves some out. Of 40,000 to 55,000 clones listed, roughly 90% are singletons. The sequences come from CD8+ T cells from peripheral blood mononuclear cells, collected in the second trimester of pregnancy. These receptor sequences come from a female donor with multiple sclerosis, enrolled in a pregnancy study.

The chain couples TRBV6-1 to TRBJ1-6; 8 nucleotides agree with TRBD1. Germline V lookup: CDR1 MNHNS, CDR2 SASEGT. The CDR3 is 16 residues long. V was clipped by 6 bases and J by 2 bases; unmatched bases: 6. In DNA, the CDR3 is TGTGCCAGCAGAGAAAGACAGGGGACCTATAATTCACCCCTCCACTTT. Protein product: CASRERQGTYNSPLHF.

This chain joins TRBV11-2 and TRBJ1-1; 7 nucleotides agree with TRBD1. The germline V gene encodes CDR1 SGHAT and CDR2 FQNNGV. This CDR3 comprises 15 residues. V was pared by 1 base and J by 4 bases, with 6 bases of the junction left unmatched. The CDR3 loop is CASSLGLSGGTEAFF. Here the CDR3 DNA reads TGTGCCAGCAGCTTAGGGTTGTCAGGGGGCACTGAAGCTTTCTTT.

The rearrangement uses TRBV7-2 and TRBJ2-2; perhaps TRBD1 as D (6 bases). V lost 6 bases to trimming and J lost 5 bases, with 16 bases between them. Looked up from germline, CDR1 is SGHTA and CDR2 is FQGNSA. The CDR3 length is 15 residues. The CDR3 region is CASSLQGLWTGELFF. As DNA, the CDR3 is TGTGCCAGCAGTCTTCAGGGGTTATGGACCGGGGAGCTGTTTTTT.

V usage is TRBV5-6 and J usage is TRBJ1-2; no reliable D call. The V gene's germline CDR1 is SGHDT and CDR2 YYEEEE. The CDR3 extends over 14 amino acids. V lost 0 bases and J 8 bases, leaving 14 bases between the germline ends. The CDR3, as DNA: TGTGCCAGCAGCTTGGGTCACGGAGTAGGAGGCTACACCTTC. It codes for CASSLGHGVGGYTF.

The genes are TRBV4-2 and TRBJ2-5; 9 bases agree with TRBD2. The CDR3 sequence is 16 residues long. J lost 4 bases, V lost 0 bases, and 6 bases had no gene match. The germline V gene has CDR1 LGHNA and CDR2 YNFKEQ. The CDR3 DNA is TGTGCCAGCAGCCAAGATCCAGCGGGGGGAGGAGAGACCCAGTACTTC. This encodes CASSQDPAGGGETQYF.

The chain has TRBV6-1 and TRBJ2-5, with D perhaps TRBD2 (7 bases). The CDR3 has 15 amino acids. Per germline, CDR1 MNHNS and CDR2 SASEGT. V was pared by 11 bases and J by 5 bases, with 24 bases between. CDR3 amino acids: CASQGWRGLKETQYF. The CDR3 nucleotides read TGTGCCTCCCAGGGGTGGCGGGGGCTTAAGGAGACCCAGTACTTC.

This chain joins TRBV7-9 and TRBJ2-1; 7 bases fit TRBD1. CDR3 length equals 14 residues. With 4 bases clipped from V and 7 bases from J, the junction kept 7 bases outside the gene matches. Germline CDR1 reads SEHNR; CDR2 reads FQNEAQ (reference sequence). As DNA, the CDR3 is TGTGCCAGCAGCTCCCGGACAGGTGGAAATGAGCAGTTCTTC. Its translation: CASSSRTGGNEQFF.

The gene calls are TRBV10-3 and TRBJ2-1, with a weak D call TRBD2 (6 bases). Trimming removed 4 bases at V and 2 bases at J, with 12 bases between. The V gene's germline CDR1 is ENHRY and CDR2 SYGVKD. The CDR3 spans 15 residues. The CDR3 region has the DNA TGTGCCATCAGTGGACCGGGGGATACCTACAATGAGCAGTTCTTC. It codes for CAISGPGDTYNEQFF.

The V call is TRBV7-9, the J call TRBJ1-2; TRBD1 matches at 8 bases. This CDR3 comprises 15 residues. The V gene's germline CDR1 is SEHNR and CDR2 FQNEAQ (reference sequence). V lost 1 base to trimming and J lost 3 bases; unmatched junction nucleotides: 4. The CDR3 region is CASSLGVTGDYGYTF. The CDR3 DNA is TGTGCCAGCAGCTTAGGCGTGACAGGGGACTATGGCTACACCTTC.

This clone has only one observation. The genes are TRBV2 and TRBJ1-2; D gene unclear. The V gene lost 6 bases and the J gene lost 7 bases, with 18 bases spanning the gap. CDR3 length equals 14 residues. CDR1 is SNHLY and CDR2 is FYNNEI in the germline V gene. The CDR3 sequence is CASRPGPREGGYTF. The CDR3 DNA reads TGTGCCAGCAGACCCGGGCCCCGGGAGGGTGGCTACACCTTC.

The gene calls are TRBV19 and TRBJ2-7, with D possibly TRBD1 on 6 matching bases. V was shortened by 6 bases and J by 3 bases, with 15 bases between the two germline ends. The CDR3 sequence is 14 residues long. Germline loops: CDR1 LNHDA, CDR2 SQIVND (reference sequence). The CDR3 is CASRPEDRFYEQYF. CDR3 nucleotides: TGTGCCAGTAGACCTGAGGACAGATTCTACGAGCAGTACTTC.

V is TRBV4-1 and J is TRBJ1-5; D possibly corresponds to TRBD1 (5 bases). The CDR3 runs 15 residues. Germline V lookup: CDR1 MGHRA, CDR2 YSYEKL. V dropped 2 bases and J dropped 2 bases, with 10 bases sitting between them. The CDR3 reads CASSQYSGGNQPQHF. The CDR3 DNA follows: TGCGCCAGCAGCCAATATTCGGGGGGCAATCAGCCCCAGCATTTT.

The chain employs TRBV7-9 and TRBJ2-1; D is unclear. CDR3 length: 14 residues. Germline CDR1 SEHNR, CDR2 FQNEAQ (reference sequence). V was cut by 11 bases and J by 2 bases, with 16 bases left in between. CDR3 bases: TGTGCCCCGTGGAGTATAGGAACCTACAATGAGCAGTTCTTC. Translated, it gives CAPWSIGTYNEQFF. Drawing the rest from reference TRBV7-9 and TRBJ2-1, the complete variable domain is DTGVSQNPRHKITKRGQNVTFRCDPISEHNRLYWYRQTLGQGPEFLTYFQNEAQLEKSRLLSDRFSAERPKGSFSTLEIQRTEQGDSAMYLCAPWSIGTYNEQFFGPGTRLTVL.

V is TRBV5-6 and J is TRBJ1-5; a possible D gene is TRBD1 (5 bases). In germline, CDR1 is SGHDT, CDR2 YYEEEE. Trimming took 4 bases from V and 0 from J, leaving 11 bases between them. The CDR3 extends over 15 amino acids. The CDR3 region is CASSPGGDSNQPQHF. The CDR3, as DNA: TGTGCCAGCAGCCCGGGGGGGGATAGCAATCAGCCCCAGCATTTT.

In its sample, this clone was seen once. The chain uses TRBV7-9 and TRBJ1-6, with 7 bases aligning to TRBD1. The V gene's germline CDR1 is SEHNR and CDR2 FQNEAQ (reference sequence). The CDR3 extends over 17 amino acids. The V gene end was trimmed by 5 bases and the J gene end by 0 bases; junction bases not matched to a gene: 7. The CDR3 loop is CASSKVQGSSYNSPLHF. In DNA form, the CDR3 reads TGTGCCAGCAGCAAAGTACAGGGGAGCTCCTATAATTCACCCCTCCACTTT. Full variable domain (outside the CDR3, taken from reference TRBV7-9 and TRBJ1-6): DTGVSQNPRHKITKRGQNVTFRCDPISEHNRLYWYRQTLGQGPEFLTYFQNEAQLEKSRLLSDRFSAERPKGSFSTLEIQRTEQGDSAMYLCASSKVQGSSYNSPLHFGNGTRLTVT.

The chain employs TRBV9 and TRBJ1-1, with TRBD1 as a possible D gene (5 bases). Looked up from germline, CDR1 is SGDLS and CDR2 is YYNGEE. Trimming left V 4 bases short and J 5 bases short, with 18 bases between. The CDR3 runs to 15 residues. CDR3 in DNA: TGTGCCAGCAGCCCCCAGGAAGGGGTCCGGACTGAAGCTTTCTTT. This codes for CASSPQEGVRTEAFF.

The genes are TRBV5-1 and TRBJ1-2; the match to TRBD1 covers 7 bases. Germline lookup yields CDR1 SGHRS and CDR2 YFSETQ. The CDR3 runs to 13 residues. V gave up 1 base and J gave up 6 bases; unmatched junction bases: 3. This CDR3 is CASSLTTGDGYTF. The CDR3 DNA follows: TGCGCCAGCAGCTTGACAACAGGGGATGGCTACACCTTC.

The V and J genes are TRBV15 and TRBJ1-1; possibly TRBD1 for D (6 bases). This CDR3 contains 16 residues. Germline V gives CDR1 LNHNV, CDR2 YYDKDF (reference sequence). Trimming cost V 9 bases and J 0 bases, with 20 bases left between them. CDR3 nucleotide sequence: TGTGCCACTGCCGCGGGGGCGCGAATCATGAACACTGAAGCTTTCTTT. It translates to CATAAGARIMNTEAFF.

The gene calls are TRBV7-8 and TRBJ1-1; D is ambiguous. CDR1 SGHVS and CDR2 FQNEAQ come from the germline V gene. This CDR3 is built from 15 residues. V was clipped by 5 bases and J by 6 bases, with 19 bases between them. Here the CDR3 DNA reads TGTGCCAGCAGCCCAAAGCCCGACTGGGTGGCTGAAGCTTTCTTT. Its translation: CASSPKPDWVAEAFF. Variable domain in full (rest from reference TRBV7-8 and TRBJ1-1): GAGVSQSPRYKVAKRGQDVALRCDPISGHVSLFWYQQALGQGPEFLTYFQNEAQLDKSGLPSDRFFAERPEGSVSTLKIQRTQQEDSAVYLCASSPKPDWVAEAFFGQGTRLTVV.

V usage is TRBV13 and J usage is TRBJ1-2, with unresolved D. In germline, CDR1 is PRHDT, CDR2 FYEKMQ (reference sequence). The CDR3 extends over 13 amino acids. Trimming took 4 bases from V and 5 from J, leaving 11 bases between them. CDR3 protein: CASSSGSLYGYTF. Written as DNA, the CDR3 is TGTGCCAGCAGCTCGGGGAGTTTGTATGGCTACACCTTC.

The chain employs TRBV5-5 and TRBJ1-2; D not certain. The CDR3 totals 15 residues. The germline V and J ends were trimmed by 0 bases and 3 bases, with 12 bases remaining between them. CDR1 is SGHKS and CDR2 is YYEKEE in the germline V gene (reference sequence). This CDR3 reads CASSLVGGNDYGYTF. In nucleotides, the CDR3 is TGTGCCAGCAGCTTGGTGGGAGGGAACGACTATGGCTACACCTTC.

The chain has TRBV13 and TRBJ2-3, with 7 positions matching TRBD1. The trim removed 5 bases at V and 4 bases at J, leaving 3 bases unmatched. Germline V lookup: CDR1 PRHDT, CDR2 FYEKMQ (reference sequence). There are 13 residues in the CDR3. CDR3 amino acids: CASSPGTADTQYF. As DNA, the CDR3 is TGTGCCAGCAGCCCTGGGACAGCAGATACGCAGTATTTT. Full variable domain (remainder filled in from reference TRBV13 and TRBJ2-3): AAGVIQSPRHLIKEKRETATLKCYPIPRHDTVYWYQQGPGQDPQFLISFYEKMQSDKGSIPDRFSAQQFSDYHSELNMSSLELGDSALYFCASSPGTADTQYFGPGTRLTVL.

The chain recombines TRBV5-5 with TRBJ2-3; possible D gene TRBD2, 6 bases. The ends were cut back, 3 bases at V and 10 bases at J, with 12 bases in the middle. Germline V lookup: CDR1 SGHKS, CDR2 YYEKEE (reference sequence). This CDR3 has 12 amino acids. CDR3 loop: CASSSGVAPQYF. The CDR3 DNA sequence: TGTGCCAGCAGCTCGGGGGTGGCACCGCAGTATTTT.

The CDR3 loop reads CASSLHGGPSTDTQYF. For the CDR3, the DNA is TGTGCCAGCAGCTTACACGGGGGGCCTAGCACAGATACGCAGTATTTT. V gene TRBV5-6 combines with J gene TRBJ2-3, with D maybe TRBD2 (7 bases). The CDR3 runs 16 residues. The germline gives CDR1 SGHDT, CDR2 YYEEEE. Trimming cost V 2 bases and J 0 bases, with 13 bases left between them.